This T cell receptor (beta chain) was retrieved from a study of blood T cells in healthy people across ages. As for this clonotype: Its specificity is unknown.

Germline V gene lookup returns CDR1 SGHDT and CDR2 YYEEEE. There are 15 residues in the CDR3. The V and J ends lost 1 base and 0 bases respectively, with 8 bases between them. Using a J-beta primer mix together with a sample-barcoded 5' primer, a second PCR was run for roughly 7 to 11 cycles. A single record per CDR3 protein comes from TCRdb applying MiXCR to the 5' RACE reads. This table has about 1.1 million distinct CDR3 sequences, approximately 38% appearing once. Study-level results: Diversity was higher, and naive CD4+ cells more numerous, in long-lived donors than in aged donors.

V is TRBV5-6 and J is TRBJ2-1; D not resolved. Sequenced input: blood. The receptor was isolated from a man younger than 35 in good health. CDR3 sequence reads: CASSLFRFSYNEQFF. The CDR3 nucleotides read TGTGCCAGCAGCTTGTTCCGGTTCTCCTACAATGAGCAGTTCTTC.